This T cell receptor beta chain appears in the sequencing data of a study of blood T cell repertoires in COVID-19. Study context: Specimens from acute and convalescent COVID-19 originated in the United States, Italy and Spain. The analysed material was cDNA or gDNA that came from T cells, B-cell-depleted T cells, or PBMCs.

Per the authors' pipeline: Estimation of nucleated cell counts was performed using reference gene primer amplification. Clones were read by immunoSEQ multiplex PCR, and TCRdb kept only the in-frame ones, dropping some. The DNA gave D and trimming, while V, J and clone size come from that table. This sample has fewer than 80,000 clones, with about 88% found just once. The germline V gene has CDR1 GTSNPN and CDR2 SVGIG (reference sequence). The CDR3 sequence is 16 residues long. V lost 3 bases to trimming and J lost 7 bases; unmatched junction nucleotides: 15. This clone appeared a single time. This clonotype was obtained from a human donor in a cohort sampled during active COVID-19. Sequenced material: peripheral blood. V and J are TRBV30 and TRBJ2-1; 7 nucleotides line up with TRBD2. The CDR3 reads CAWSLLGGNGYNEQFF. CDR3 DNA: TGTGCCTGGAGCCTACTCGGGGGGAATGGGTATAATGAGCAGTTCTTC.